This T cell receptor (beta chain) appears in the sequencing data of a study of monozygotic twins with inflammatory bowel disease. Study-level points and caveats: Clonotype sharing was lower in IBD patients than healthy twins, most markedly with disease activity.

Regarding this clonotype: Its antigen is still unknown.

Germline loops: CDR1 DFQATT, CDR2 SNEGSKA (reference sequence). This CDR3 comprises 13 residues. TCRdb re-called the 5' RACE reads; every CDR3 protein appears as one record, without DNA. The ten most abundant clones cover about 2.4% of a sample with some 400,000 distinct CDR3 sequences. Sequenced: blood. The origin of this receptor is a human donor with ulcerative colitis or Crohn's disease, or a healthy co-twin of an affected twin (not recorded which). J is TRBJ2-5 and V is TRBV20-1; with no DNA, the TCRdb D assignment of TRBD1 cannot be verified. The CDR3 spells CSAPPTGEETQYF.